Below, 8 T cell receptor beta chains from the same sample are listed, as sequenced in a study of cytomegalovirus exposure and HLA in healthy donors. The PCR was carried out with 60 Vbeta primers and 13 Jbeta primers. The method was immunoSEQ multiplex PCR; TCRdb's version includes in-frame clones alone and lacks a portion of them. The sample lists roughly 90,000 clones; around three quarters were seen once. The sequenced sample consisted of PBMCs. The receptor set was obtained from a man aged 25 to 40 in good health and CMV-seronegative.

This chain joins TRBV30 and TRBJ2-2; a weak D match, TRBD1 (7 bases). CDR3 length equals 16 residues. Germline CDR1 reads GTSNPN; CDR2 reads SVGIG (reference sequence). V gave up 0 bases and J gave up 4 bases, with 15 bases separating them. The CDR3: CAWSVVNRGGTGELFF. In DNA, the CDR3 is TGTGCCTGGAGTGTAGTTAACAGGGGAGGCACCGGGGAGCTGTTTTTT.

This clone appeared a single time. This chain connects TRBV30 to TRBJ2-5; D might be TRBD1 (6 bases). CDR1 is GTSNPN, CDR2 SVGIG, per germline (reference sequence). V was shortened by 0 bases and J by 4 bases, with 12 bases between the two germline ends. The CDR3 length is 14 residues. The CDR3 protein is CAWSVLRGRETQYF. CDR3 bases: TGTGCCTGGAGTGTACTCAGGGGACGAGAGACCCAGTACTTC.

This CDR3 is CAIINSSQGARGYTF. In nucleotides, the CDR3 is TGTGCCATCATTAACTCTTCACAGGGGGCCAGGGGCTACACCTTC. The J gene is TRBJ1-2, the V gene TRBV10-3; 9 nucleotides match TRBD1. The CDR3 has 15 amino acids. Germline loops: CDR1 ENHRY, CDR2 SYGVKD. V lost 7 bases to trimming and J lost 8 bases; unmatched junction nucleotides: 14.

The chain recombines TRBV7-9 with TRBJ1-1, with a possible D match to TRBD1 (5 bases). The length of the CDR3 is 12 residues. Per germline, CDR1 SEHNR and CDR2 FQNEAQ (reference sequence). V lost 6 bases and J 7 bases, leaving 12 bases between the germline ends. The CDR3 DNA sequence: TGTGCCAGCAGTCAGACCAGGGATGAAGCTTTCTTT. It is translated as CASSQTRDEAFF.

The CDR3 DNA is TGTGCCAGCAGCTTATCCCCAGGGAAGTCCTACGAGCAGTACTTC. It specifies CASSLSPGKSYEQYF. J is TRBJ2-7 and V is TRBV7-7; a possible D gene is TRBD1 (5 bases). From germline, CDR1 is SSHAT and CDR2 FNYEAQ (reference sequence). The CDR3 loop spans 15 amino acids. V lost 2 bases and J lost 1, with 12 bases in between. The whole variable domain, filled in from reference TRBV7-7 and TRBJ2-7, reads GAGVSQSPRYKVTKRGQDVTLRCDPISSHATLYWYQQALGQGPEFLTYFNYEAQPDKSGLPSDRFSAERPEGSISTLTIQRTEQRDSAMYRCASSLSPGKSYEQYFGPGTRLTVT.

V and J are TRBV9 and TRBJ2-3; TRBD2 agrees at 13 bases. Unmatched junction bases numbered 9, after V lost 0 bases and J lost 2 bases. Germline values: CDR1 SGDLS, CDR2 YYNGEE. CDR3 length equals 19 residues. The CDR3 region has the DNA TGTGCCAGCAGCGTAGGGGAGCTGGGACTAGCGGGATACACAGATACGCAGTATTTT. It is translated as CASSVGELGLAGYTDTQYF.

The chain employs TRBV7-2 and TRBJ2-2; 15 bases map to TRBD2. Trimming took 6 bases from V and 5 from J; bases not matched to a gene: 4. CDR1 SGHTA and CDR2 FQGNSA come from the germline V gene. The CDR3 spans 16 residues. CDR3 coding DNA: TGTGCCAGCAGAAGGACTAGCGGGGGGGCGACCGGGGAGCTGTTTTTT. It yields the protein CASRRTSGGATGELFF.

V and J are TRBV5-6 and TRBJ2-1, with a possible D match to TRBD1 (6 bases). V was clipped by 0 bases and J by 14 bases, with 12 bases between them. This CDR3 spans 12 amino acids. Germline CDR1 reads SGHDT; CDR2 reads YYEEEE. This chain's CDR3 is CASSLAFAGEFF. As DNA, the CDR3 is TGTGCCAGCAGCTTGGCGTTCGCAGGGGAGTTCTTC.